This T cell receptor beta chain was captured by sequencing in a study of response to subunit inactivated influenza vaccine. Comments on this clonotype: The antigen remains unidentified.

Germline assignment: CDR1 MGHRA and CDR2 YSYEKL. CDR3 length: 15 residues. Trimming removed 4 bases at V and 9 bases at J, with 16 bases between. TCRdb reprocessed the RT-PCR reads with MiXCR, giving one entry per CDR3 protein. Of about 500,000 distinct CDR3 sequences in the sample, approximately 15% are singletons; the top ten hold 3%. Overall study results and limits: Authors suggested that a seasonal influenza vaccination recruits few new T cells each time.

Material: CD4+ T cells sorted from PBMCs, obtained around 25 months after vaccination. The rearrangement links TRBV4-1 to TRBJ1-6; the D gene is possibly TRBD1 (6 bases). This TCR was sampled from a man between 50 and 70 years old who received an inactivated influenza vaccine. The CDR3 nucleotides are TGCGCCAGCAGCCCGGCGGTTGTGGACAGTTCACCCCTCCACTTT. Amino acids: CASSPAVVDSSPLHF.